The rows below give T cell receptor beta chains drawn from one sample of a study of T cells after yellow fever vaccination. TCRdb reprocessed the 5' RACE reads via MiXCR and lists one record per CDR3 protein. Of 450,000 to 650,000 distinct CDR3 sequences in the sample, 13% were seen once. The source was PBMCs, collected on the day of the yellow fever booster vaccination. The receptor source for this set is a man aged 25 to 40 who received the YFV17D yellow fever vaccine. Both conserved end residues are part of each CDR3. The order of the fields is clone size, D gene, V gene, J gene, CDR3 protein, CDR3 DNA. D genes are given only for firm matches. A clone size is listed for some rows: how often the clone was seen (once, few, many), or a class if it is expanded.

size: .
D: .
V: TRBV12-3/TRBV12-4
J: TRBJ1-6
CDR3: CASSLSGSDSPLHF
DNA: TGTGCCAGCAGTTTGTCAGGGTCCGACTCACCCCTCCACTTT

size: .
D: TRBD1
V: TRBV6-2/TRBV6-3
J: TRBJ2-6
CDR3: CASRSRTGDGGANVLTF
DNA: TGTGCCAGCAGGTCCCGAACAGGGGATGGTGGGGCCAACGTCCTGACTTTC

size: few
D: .
V: TRBV10-3
J: TRBJ2-5
CDR3: CAISERDMGGETQYF
DNA: TGTGCCATCAGTGAACGGGACATGGGGGGAGAGACCCAGTACTTC

size: .
D: TRBD2
V: TRBV5-1
J: TRBJ2-2
CDR3: CASSLAERGVTGELFF
DNA: TGCGCCAGCAGCTTGGCCGAGCGGGGCGTCACCGGGGAGCTGTTTTTT

size: many
D: TRBD1
V: TRBV6-2/TRBV6-3
J: TRBJ2-7
CDR3: CASSPTGQGLYEQYF
DNA: TGTGCCAGCAGCCCCACTGGACAGGGCCTCTACGAGCAGTACTTC

size: .
D: TRBD2
V: TRBV5-1
J: TRBJ2-7
CDR3: CASSGSGRAYEQYF
DNA: TGCGCCAGCAGCGGTAGCGGGCGAGCCTACGAGCAGTACTTC

size: .
D: TRBD2
V: TRBV29-1
J: TRBJ2-3
CDR3: CSVLAGGVVDTQYF
DNA: TGCAGCGTCCTAGCGGGAGGCGTTGTAGATACGCAGTATTTT

size: .
D: .
V: TRBV5-1
J: TRBJ1-1
CDR3: CASSVDTLNTEAFF
DNA: TGCGCCAGCAGCGTCGACACCTTGAACACTGAAGCTTTCTTT

size: .
D: .
V: TRBV12-3/TRBV12-4
J: TRBJ1-5
CDR3: CASSLGWNQPQHF
DNA: TGTGCCAGCAGTTTAGGGTGGAATCAGCCCCAGCATTTT

size: few
D: .
V: TRBV3-1
J: TRBJ1-3
CDR3: CASSQGVQYPGNTIYF
DNA: TGTGCCAGCAGCCAAGGGGTCCAGTACCCTGGAAACACCATATATTTT

size: few
D: .
V: TRBV14
J: TRBJ1-3
CDR3: CASSQGGSIGNTIYF
DNA: TGTGCCAGCAGCCAAGGCGGCAGTATAGGAAACACCATATATTTT

size: .
D: TRBD2
V: TRBV6-5
J: TRBJ2-7
CDR3: CASSSPRGLAYEQYF
DNA: TGTGCCAGCAGTTCACCACGAGGACTAGCCTACGAGCAGTACTTC

size: .
D: .
V: TRBV20-1
J: TRBJ2-1
CDR3: CSARGYGTGQKQFF
DNA: TGCAGTGCTAGAGGTTATGGGACGGGGCAAAAGCAGTTCTTC

size: .
D: TRBD2
V: TRBV3-1
J: TRBJ2-1
CDR3: CATSSGLAGAVEQFF
DNA: TGTGCCACCAGCAGCGGACTAGCGGGAGCGGTTGAGCAGTTCTTC

size: few
D: .
V: TRBV9
J: TRBJ2-2
CDR3: CASSPPDRTTGELFF
DNA: TGTGCCAGCAGCCCCCCGGACCGTACCACCGGGGAGCTGTTTTTT

size: few
D: TRBD1
V: TRBV5-1
J: TRBJ1-2
CDR3: CASSTGQGGANYGYTF
DNA: TGCGCCAGCAGCACCGGACAGGGAGGTGCAAACTATGGCTACACCTTC

size: .
D: .
V: TRBV6-2/TRBV6-3
J: TRBJ2-3
CDR3: CASRVGGSTDTQYF
DNA: TGTGCCAGCAGAGTGGGGGGAAGCACAGATACGCAGTATTTT

size: .
D: .
V: TRBV4-3
J: TRBJ2-2
CDR3: CASSQDLTVGGELFF
DNA: TGCGCCAGCAGCCAAGATTTGACTGTGGGAGGGGAGCTGTTTTTT

size: few
D: .
V: TRBV14
J: TRBJ2-7
CDR3: CASSQINREQYF
DNA: TGTGCCAGCAGCCAAATAAACAGGGAGCAGTACTTC

size: few
D: .
V: TRBV20-1
J: TRBJ2-1
CDR3: CSARGITRGPGNEQFF
DNA: TGCAGTGCTAGAGGAATTACGCGGGGCCCAGGCAATGAGCAGTTCTTC

size: .
D: .
V: TRBV5-1
J: TRBJ2-5
CDR3: CASSLGVGYQETQYF
DNA: TGCGCCAGCAGCTTGGGGGTAGGGTACCAAGAGACCCAGTACTTC

size: many
D: .
V: TRBV5-1
J: TRBJ1-1
CDR3: CASSPDSGNTEAFF
DNA: TGCGCCAGCAGCCCGGACAGCGGGAACACTGAAGCTTTCTTT

size: .
D: .
V: TRBV5-1
J: TRBJ2-3
CDR3: CASSLEPTQGDTQYF
DNA: TGCGCCAGCAGCTTGGAGCCTACACAAGGAGATACGCAGTATTTT

size: .
D: .
V: TRBV20-1
J: TRBJ2-7
CDR3: CSARGHSYEQYF
DNA: TGCAGTGCTAGGGGCCACTCCTACGAGCAGTACTTC

size: few
D: .
V: TRBV7-2
J: TRBJ2-5
CDR3: CASSSDFEETQYF
DNA: TGTGCCAGCAGCTCTGACTTCGAAGAGACCCAGTACTTC

size: .
D: .
V: TRBV6-2/TRBV6-3
J: TRBJ2-3
CDR3: CASSMAGGADTQYF
DNA: TGTGCCAGCAGTATGGCAGGGGGGGCAGATACGCAGTATTTT

size: few
D: TRBD2
V: TRBV20-1
J: TRBJ2-3
CDR3: CSARGGSGRASDTQYF
DNA: TGCAGTGCACGCGGGGGAAGCGGGAGGGCCTCGGATACGCAGTATTTT

size: .
D: .
V: TRBV6-1
J: TRBJ2-3
CDR3: CASLGGTGNPDTQYF
DNA: TGTGCCAGCTTAGGAGGGACGGGGAACCCAGATACGCAGTATTTT

size: few
D: TRBD2
V: TRBV20-1
J: TRBJ2-7
CDR3: CSAISGNLYEQYF
DNA: TGCAGTGCTATTAGCGGGAACCTCTACGAGCAGTACTTC

size: few
D: TRBD1
V: TRBV5-4
J: TRBJ2-3
CDR3: CASSLPGQGSTDTQYF
DNA: TGTGCCAGCAGCTTGCCGGGACAGGGGTCAACCGATACGCAGTATTTT

size: few
D: .
V: TRBV20-1
J: TRBJ2-7
CDR3: CSARRGDYEQYF
DNA: TGCAGTGCTAGACGCGGGGACTACGAGCAGTACTTC

size: many
D: TRBD2
V: TRBV18
J: TRBJ2-1
CDR3: CASSPLTSSYNEQFF
DNA: TGTGCCAGCTCACCCCTGACTAGCAGCTACAATGAGCAGTTCTTC

size: few
D: .
V: TRBV18
J: TRBJ2-1
CDR3: CASSPRSGDAGFF
DNA: TGTGCCAGCTCACCACGATCCGGGGACGCTGGGTTCTTC

size: few
D: .
V: TRBV6-2/TRBV6-3
J: TRBJ1-5
CDR3: CASRRGSLSNQPQHF
DNA: TGTGCCAGCAGAAGAGGCAGTCTTAGCAATCAGCCCCAGCATTTT

size: few
D: .
V: TRBV6-1
J: TRBJ2-1
CDR3: CASSEVGTYHEQFF
DNA: TGTGCCAGCAGTGAAGTGGGGACCTACCATGAGCAGTTCTTC

size: .
D: TRBD2
V: TRBV9
J: TRBJ2-1
CDR3: CASSVAPGTSGNNEQFF
DNA: TGTGCCAGCAGCGTAGCCCCCGGGACTAGCGGAAACAATGAGCAGTTCTTC

size: few
D: TRBD1
V: TRBV7-2
J: TRBJ2-1
CDR3: CASSLPRQGASGTEQFF
DNA: TGTGCCAGCAGCTTACCTCGACAGGGGGCGTCGGGTACTGAGCAGTTCTTC

size: .
D: .
V: TRBV20-1
J: TRBJ2-3
CDR3: CSARKSADTQYF
DNA: TGCAGTGCTAGGAAATCGGCAGATACGCAGTATTTT

size: .
D: .
V: TRBV12-2
J: TRBJ2-1
CDR3: CASRLASASDEQFF
DNA: TGTGCAAGTCGCTTAGCGTCTGCTAGCGATGAGCAGTTCTTC

size: .
D: .
V: TRBV30
J: TRBJ2-4
CDR3: CAWSARLGTGKNIQYF
DNA: TGTGCCTGGAGCGCCCGCCTTGGAACGGGAAAAAACATTCAGTACTTC

size: few
D: .
V: TRBV12-3/TRBV12-4
J: TRBJ2-7
CDR3: CASSSTDSLDYEQYF
DNA: TGTGCCAGCAGTTCCACGGACAGTCTTGACTACGAGCAGTACTTC

size: .
D: TRBD2
V: TRBV9
J: TRBJ2-3
CDR3: CASSVRGRGSPDTQYF
DNA: TGTGCCAGCAGCGTACGGGGGAGGGGATCTCCAGATACGCAGTATTTT

size: .
D: TRBD1
V: TRBV7-8
J: TRBJ2-5
CDR3: CASSGQGGASQTQYF
DNA: TGTGCCAGCAGCGGACAGGGCGGGGCGAGTCAGACCCAGTACTTC

size: .
D: TRBD2
V: TRBV2
J: TRBJ2-4
CDR3: CASSEISGGVVNIQYF
DNA: TGTGCCAGCAGTGAAATTTCGGGGGGAGTTGTTAACATTCAGTACTTC

size: many
D: TRBD1
V: TRBV5-1
J: TRBJ2-3
CDR3: CASSSGTDHGDTQYF
DNA: TGCGCCAGCAGCTCCGGGACAGACCATGGGGATACGCAGTATTTT